This TCR beta chain was identified during a study of blood T cell repertoires in COVID-19. Study background: Researchers got acute and convalescent COVID-19 samples from the United States, Italy and Spain. From T cells, B-cell-depleted T cells, or PBMCs came the material, which was cDNA or gDNA.

The V end was cut by 0 bases, the J end by 8 bases, with 11 bases between. CDR1 is MGHRA, CDR2 YSYEKL, per germline. This CDR3 is 14 amino acids long. Per the original methods: Amplification of reference gene primers provided the estimated nucleated cell counts. Some clones are missing from TCRdb's copy, which holds only in-frame ones; the method was immunoSEQ multiplex PCR. V and J calls and clone size are as listed in that table; D and trimming were resolved from the DNA. Among approximately 120,000 clones listed, over 75% were seen once. The TCR originated in a woman in her fifties or sixties with acute or convalescent COVID-19. Sequencing used peripheral blood. The chain employs TRBV4-1 and TRBJ2-4; TRBD1 might be the D (5 bases). Here the CDR3 DNA reads TGCGCCAGCAGCCAAGAGTTCCAGGGTGACATTCAGTACTTC. Encoded protein: CASSQEFQGDIQYF.